This TCR beta chain was recovered during a study of cytomegalovirus exposure and HLA in healthy donors. General study points: A later analysis associated some 18,000 TCR beta sequences with HLA alleles at a 0.05 false discovery rate. Later analysis associated a missense DCLRE1C variant with TCR beta V- and J-gene trimming. Prior analysis indicated that the majority of TCR beta V segments exhibited productivity approximately 87% or approximately 30% of the time.

This CDR3 comprises 16 residues. Germline assignment: CDR1 MNHEY and CDR2 SMNVEV (reference sequence). Trimming stripped 4 bases from V and 5 bases from J, with 20 bases between. As for this clone: Its antigen is currently unknown.

The primer mix had 60 Vbeta and 13 Jbeta primers. Generated by immunoSEQ multiplex PCR, the TCRdb table keeps only in-frame clones and is missing some. The sample comprises approximately 120,000 clones, about three quarters of which are singletons, and approximately 2.6% rests with the top ten. This TCR derives from a female donor in good health and CMV-seronegative. The rearrangement uses TRBV27 and TRBJ1-2; weak D call: TRBD1 (6 bases). Sequenced: PBMCs. CDR3 nucleotide sequence: TGTGCCAGCAGTTCCGGGGGGGGCAGGGTTAATTATGGCTACACCTTC. Protein product: CASSSGGGRVNYGYTF.